Ten or more counts support the clone carrying this T cell receptor (beta chain). Its target is unknown. Germline values: CDR1 MNHEY, CDR2 SMNVEV (reference sequence). Trimming cost V 6 bases and J 4 bases; bases outside gene matches: 10. The CDR3 runs to 15 residues. This specimen belongs to a study of regulatory T cells in long-lasting Graves disease. Study-level points and caveats: TRBV28, TRBJ1-2 and TRBJ2-5 were favored in persistent disease. The persistent group shared around 2,700 public clonotypes, more than the approximately 970 shared by new patients.

In building TCR beta libraries, iRepertoire HTBI primers were used together with Arm-PCR of CDR3 regions. TCRdb used MiXCR to reprocess the multiplex PCR reads, holding one entry per CDR3 protein. The sample has over 400,000 distinct CDR3 sequences, 11% to 15% seen once. Time point indicated: newly diagnosed GD, antithyroid drugs for less than 3 months. Extracted PBMC RNA gave rise to the TCR library. This sample was shared with a second study, whose subject was T cells in Graves' hyperthyroidism and ophthalmopathy. According to that study: TCR CDR3 underwent first-round RT-PCR with the HTBI primer set. The blood repertoire included most of the expanded thyroid clonotypes above 0.001.

This specimen consisted of peripheral blood mononuclear cells (PBMCs), obtained at new diagnosis, from a patient treated with antithyroid drugs. V usage is TRBV27 and J usage is TRBJ2-3; 7 positions agree with TRBD1. The receptor was isolated from a woman in her forties or fifties with Graves disease. The CDR3 DNA is TGTGCCAGCAGGACACGGGACAGTCAGGCAGATACGCAGTATTTT. It translates to CASRTRDSQADTQYF.